The 11 T cell receptor beta chains below come from one sample, sequenced in a study of T cells in Graves' hyperthyroidism and ophthalmopathy. Amplified TCR beta CDR3 regions came from RNA transcripts. An initial round of RT-PCR targeting the TCR CDR3 relied on the HTBI primer set. From the multiplex PCR reads, TCRdb called clonotypes with MiXCR, one entry per CDR3 protein. This table holds about 210,000 distinct CDR3 sequences, more than 15% found once. Material: blood. All receptors derive from a man in his fifties or sixties with Graves' hyperthyroidism.

This clonotype came up many times. The chain carries TRBV28 and TRBJ2-1; the D gene could be TRBD1 or TRBD2 (5 bases each). CDR1 is MDHEN and CDR2 is SYDVKM in the germline V gene. V dropped 3 bases and J dropped 4 bases, with 13 bases sitting between them. The CDR3 totals 15 residues. The CDR3 loop is CASSFEQWGYNEQFF. The CDR3, as DNA: TGTGCCAGCAGTTTTGAACAATGGGGGTACAATGAGCAGTTCTTC.

This clonotype was seen many times. The chain links TRBV4-1 to TRBJ1-5; TRBD1 matches at 7 bases. The germline CDR1 and CDR2 sequences are MGHRA and YSYEKL. The CDR3 loop spans 17 amino acids. With 1 base clipped from V and 5 bases from J, the junction kept 11 bases outside the gene matches. The DNA for the CDR3 is TGCGCCAGCAGCCAAGTCTTCATGGACAGGCTGGATCAGCCCCAGCATTTT. Translation gives CASSQVFMDRLDQPQHF.

This clonotype was observed at least ten times. The genes are TRBV2 and TRBJ1-6, with D uncertain. CDR1 and CDR2 (germline): SNHLY, FYNNEI. The CDR3 loop spans 16 amino acids. Trimming removed 1 base at V and 0 bases at J, with 7 bases between. CDR3 sequence: CASSEDRDSYNSPLHF. The CDR3 coding sequence is TGTGCCAGCAGTGAAGACAGAGACTCCTATAATTCACCCCTCCACTTT.

This clonotype was detected ten times or more. This chain joins TRBV9 and TRBJ1-5; D is ambiguous. The CDR3 spans 13 residues. V was clipped by 0 bases and J by 4 bases, with 5 bases between them. The V gene's germline CDR1 is SGDLS and CDR2 YYNGEE. The CDR3 nucleotides are TGTGCCAGCAGCGTAGATTGGAATCAGCCCCAGCATTTT. Amino acid sequence: CASSVDWNQPQHF.

This chain links TRBV3-1 with TRBJ1-3, with D possibly TRBD1 on 5 matching bases. Germline CDR1 reads LGHDT; CDR2 reads YNNKEL (reference sequence). The CDR3 covers 15 residues. The germline V and J ends were trimmed by 4 bases and 0 bases, with 10 bases remaining between them. The DNA of the CDR3 is TGTGCCAGCAGCCCTGGGACTGGCTCTGGAAACACCATATATTTT. Protein sequence: CASSPGTGSGNTIYF. The variable domain in full, completed from reference TRBV3-1 and TRBJ1-3, reads DTAVSQTPKYLVTQMGNDKSIKCEQNLGHDTMYWYKQDSKKFLKIMFSYNNKELIINETVPNRFSPKSPDKAHLNLHINSLELGDSAVYFCASSPGTGSGNTIYFGEGSWLTVV.

This clonotype has a single count. The CDR3 end shows no conserved phenylalanine or tryptophan, and so a read error is likely. DNA of the CDR3: TGCGCCAGCAGCCCACAGGGGTCCTACGAGCAGTACCTC. Translating it yields CASSPQGSYEQYL. J is TRBJ2-7 and V is TRBV5-1, with 7 bases identical to TRBD1. The CDR3 totals 13 residues. With V trimmed by 4 bases and J by 1 base, 2 bases remained unmatched. CDR1 SGHRS and CDR2 YFSETQ come from the germline V gene.

This clonotype was picked up many times. V and J are TRBV10-3 and TRBJ2-7; 9 bases are a match to TRBD1. CDR1 is ENHRY, CDR2 SYGVKD, per germline. The CDR3 spans 13 residues. Losses at the gene ends were 2 bases for V and 5 bases for J; bases not matched to a gene: 1. Here the CDR3 DNA reads TGTGCCATCAGTGAGGGACAGGGGAACGAGCAGTACTTC. The encoded protein is CAISEGQGNEQYF.

A few counts support this clonotype. This sequence joins TRBV29-1 and TRBJ1-1; D remains unclear. Germline lookup yields CDR1 SQVTM and CDR2 ANQGSEA. V was clipped by 2 bases and J by 2 bases, with 9 bases between them. CDR3 length: 13 amino acids. The CDR3: CSVERQLNTEAFF. The CDR3 coding sequence is TGCAGCGTTGAAAGACAACTTAACACTGAAGCTTTCTTT.

This clonotype was found many times. The V and J genes are TRBV20-1 and TRBJ1-5; TRBD1 aligns across 10 bases. Trimming at V came to 6 bases and at J to 6 bases, leaving 8 bases not matched to a gene. From germline, CDR1 is DFQATT and CDR2 SNEGSKA (reference sequence). This CDR3 is built from 14 residues. The CDR3 reads CSAYPGQGTQPQHF. In nucleotides, the CDR3 is TGCAGTGCATACCCGGGACAGGGGACTCAGCCCCAGCATTTT.

This chain uses TRBV4-3 with TRBJ2-1; 9 positions match TRBD2. The CDR3 sequence is 16 residues long. The trim removed 0 bases at V and 8 bases at J, leaving 8 bases unmatched. Germline V gene sequence: CDR1 LGHNA, CDR2 YSLEER. CDR3 DNA: TGCGCCAGCAGCCAAGAGATTAGCGGGAGTTTGGATGAGCAGTTCTTC. As protein: CASSQEISGSLDEQFF.

For the CDR3, the DNA is TGTGCCAGCAGTGCGGGACAGGGAGTTGAAGCTTTCTTT. Translating gives CASSAGQGVEAFF. The chain joins TRBV12-3 or TRBV12-4 to TRBJ1-1, with 9 bases that match TRBD1. The CDR3 has 13 amino acids. With 5 bases clipped from V and 7 bases from J, the junction kept 5 bases outside the gene matches.